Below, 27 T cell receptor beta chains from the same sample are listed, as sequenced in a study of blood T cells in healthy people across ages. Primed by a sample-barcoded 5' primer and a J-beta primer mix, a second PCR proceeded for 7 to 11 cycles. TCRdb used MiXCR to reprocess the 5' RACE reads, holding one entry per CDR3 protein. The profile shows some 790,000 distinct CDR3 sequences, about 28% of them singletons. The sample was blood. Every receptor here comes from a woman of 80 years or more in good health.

The CDR3 DNA follows: TGTGCCTGGAGTGTAACCGGGGGCTGGGAAGAGACCCAGTACTTC. It is translated as CAWSVTGGWEETQYF. V and J are TRBV30 and TRBJ2-5, with D possibly being TRBD1 or TRBD2 (6 bases each). From germline, CDR1 is GTSNPN and CDR2 SVGIG (reference sequence). Trimming took 0 bases from V and 3 from J, leaving 14 bases between them. The CDR3 length is 15 residues.

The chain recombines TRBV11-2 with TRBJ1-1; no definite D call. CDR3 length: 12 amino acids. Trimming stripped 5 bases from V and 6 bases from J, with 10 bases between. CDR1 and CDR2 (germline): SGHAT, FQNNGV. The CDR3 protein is CASSLGASEAFF. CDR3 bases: TGTGCCAGCAGCCTTGGAGCCTCTGAAGCTTTCTTT.

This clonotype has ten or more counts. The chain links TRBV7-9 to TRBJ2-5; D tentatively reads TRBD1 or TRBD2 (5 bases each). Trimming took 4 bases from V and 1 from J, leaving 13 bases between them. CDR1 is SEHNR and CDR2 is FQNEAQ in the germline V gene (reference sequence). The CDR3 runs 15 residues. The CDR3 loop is CASSSRGTVQETQYF. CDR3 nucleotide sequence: TGTGCCAGCAGCTCCCGAGGGACGGTCCAAGAGACCCAGTACTTC.

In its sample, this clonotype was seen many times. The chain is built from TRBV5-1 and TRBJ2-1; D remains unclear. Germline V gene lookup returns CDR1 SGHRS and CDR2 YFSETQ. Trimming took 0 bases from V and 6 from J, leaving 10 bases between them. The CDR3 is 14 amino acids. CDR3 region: CASSLGTSPNEQFF. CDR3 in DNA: TGCGCCAGCAGCTTGGGGACCTCTCCCAATGAGCAGTTCTTC.

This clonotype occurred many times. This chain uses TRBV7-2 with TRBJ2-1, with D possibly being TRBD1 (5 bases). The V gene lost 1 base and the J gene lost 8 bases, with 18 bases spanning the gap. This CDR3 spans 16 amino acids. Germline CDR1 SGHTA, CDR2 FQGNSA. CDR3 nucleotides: TGTGCCAGCAGCTTAGACTGGACACGTCTAGGGGATGAGCAGTTCTTC. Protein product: CASSLDWTRLGDEQFF.

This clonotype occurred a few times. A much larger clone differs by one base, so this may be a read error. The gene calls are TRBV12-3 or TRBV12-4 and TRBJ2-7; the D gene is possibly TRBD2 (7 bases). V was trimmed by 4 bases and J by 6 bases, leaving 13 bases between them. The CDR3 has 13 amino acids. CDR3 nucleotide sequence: TGTGCCAGCAGTTCACGAGGGGGGGCCGAGCAGTACTTC. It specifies CASSSRGGAEQYF.

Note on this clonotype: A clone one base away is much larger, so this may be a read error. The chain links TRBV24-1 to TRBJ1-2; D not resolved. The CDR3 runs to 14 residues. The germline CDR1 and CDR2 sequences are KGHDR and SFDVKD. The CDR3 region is CATSDTRTGYGCTF. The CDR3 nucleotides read TGTGCCACCAGTGATACTCGGACCGGCTATGGCTGCACCTTC.

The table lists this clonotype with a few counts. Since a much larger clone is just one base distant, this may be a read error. The CDR3 DNA reads TGTGCCAGCAGTACTAGCGGGGGGTTCAATGAGCAGTACTTC. Amino acid sequence: CASSTSGGFNEQYF. This chain uses TRBV6-1 with TRBJ2-7, with TRBD2 matching over 12 bases. The CDR3 runs 14 residues. Germline V CDR1 and CDR2: MNHNS, SASEGT. The V gene end was trimmed by 5 bases and the J gene end by 7 bases; junction bases not matched to a gene: 6.

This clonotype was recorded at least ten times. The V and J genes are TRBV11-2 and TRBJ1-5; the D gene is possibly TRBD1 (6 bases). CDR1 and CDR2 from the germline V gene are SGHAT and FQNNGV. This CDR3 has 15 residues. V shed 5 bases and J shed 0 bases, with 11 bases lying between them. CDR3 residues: CASSRGGNSNQPQHF. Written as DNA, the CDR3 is TGTGCCAGCAGCCGGGGGGGCAATAGCAATCAGCCCCAGCATTTT. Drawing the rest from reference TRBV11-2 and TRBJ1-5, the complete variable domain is EAGVAQSPRYKIIEKRQSVAFWCNPISGHATLYWYQQILGQGPKLLIQFQNNGVVDDSQLPKDRFSAERLKGVDSTLKIQPAKLEDSAVYLCASSRGGNSNQPQHFGDGTRLSIL.

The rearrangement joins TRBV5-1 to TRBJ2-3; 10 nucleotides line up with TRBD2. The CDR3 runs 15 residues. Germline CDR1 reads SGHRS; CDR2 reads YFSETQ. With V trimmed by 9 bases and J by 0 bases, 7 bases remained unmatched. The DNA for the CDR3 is TGCGCCACCAAGTCAGCGGGGGGGAGCACAGATACGCAGTATTTT. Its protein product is CATKSAGGSTDTQYF.

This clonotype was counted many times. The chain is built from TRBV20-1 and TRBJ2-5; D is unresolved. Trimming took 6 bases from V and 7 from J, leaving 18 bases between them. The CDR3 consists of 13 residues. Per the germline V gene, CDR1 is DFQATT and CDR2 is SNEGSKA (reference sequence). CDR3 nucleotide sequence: TGCAGTGCACCCCGTGAACGCTCGGGGACCCAGTACTTC. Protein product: CSAPRERSGTQYF.

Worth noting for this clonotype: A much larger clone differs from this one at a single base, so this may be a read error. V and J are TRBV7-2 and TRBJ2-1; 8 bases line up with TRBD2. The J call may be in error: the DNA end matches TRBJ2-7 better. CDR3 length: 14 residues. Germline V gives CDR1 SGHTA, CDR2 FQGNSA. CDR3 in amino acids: CASMVSAGDNEQYF. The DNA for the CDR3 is TGTGCCAGCATGGTGTCAGCGGGGGACAATGAGCAGTACTTC.

The CDR3 loop is CASSSPGSNEQYF. The CDR3 region has the DNA TGCGCCAGCAGTAGTCCAGGGAGCAATGAGCAGTACTTC. The rearrangement uses TRBV10-1 and TRBJ2-5; the D call may be TRBD1 or TRBD2 (5 bases each). Trimming stripped 5 bases from V and 11 bases from J, with 18 bases between. Germline values: CDR1 WNHNN, CDR2 SYGVQD (reference sequence). The CDR3 is 13 residues long.

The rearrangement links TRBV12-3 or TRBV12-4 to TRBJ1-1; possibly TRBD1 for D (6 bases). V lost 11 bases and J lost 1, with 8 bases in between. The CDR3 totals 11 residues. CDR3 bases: TGTGCCGACAGGCCGAACACTGAAGCTTTCTTT. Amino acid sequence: CADRPNTEAFF.

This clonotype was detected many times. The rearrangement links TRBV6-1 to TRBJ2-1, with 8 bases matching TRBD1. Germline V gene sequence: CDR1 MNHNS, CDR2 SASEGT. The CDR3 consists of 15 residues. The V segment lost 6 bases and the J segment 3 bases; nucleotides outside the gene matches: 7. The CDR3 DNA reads TGTGCCAGCAGCGCTGACAGGGGTATCTACAATGAGCAGTTCTTC. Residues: CASSADRGIYNEQFF.

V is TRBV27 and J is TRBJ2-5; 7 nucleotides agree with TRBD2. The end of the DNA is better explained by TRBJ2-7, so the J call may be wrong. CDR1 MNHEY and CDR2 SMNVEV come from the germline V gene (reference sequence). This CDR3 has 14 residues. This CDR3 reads CASSLQGLRYEQYF. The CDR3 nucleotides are TGTGCCAGCAGTTTACAGGGACTACGCTACGAGCAGTACTTC.

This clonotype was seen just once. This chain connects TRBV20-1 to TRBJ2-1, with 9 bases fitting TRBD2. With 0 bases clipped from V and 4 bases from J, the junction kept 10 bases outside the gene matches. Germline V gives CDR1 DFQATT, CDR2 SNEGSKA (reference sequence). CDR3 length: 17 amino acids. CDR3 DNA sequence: TGCAGTGCTAGAGATCGGATAGCGGGAGTTTCGTACAATGAGCAGTTCTTC. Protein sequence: CSARDRIAGVSYNEQFF.

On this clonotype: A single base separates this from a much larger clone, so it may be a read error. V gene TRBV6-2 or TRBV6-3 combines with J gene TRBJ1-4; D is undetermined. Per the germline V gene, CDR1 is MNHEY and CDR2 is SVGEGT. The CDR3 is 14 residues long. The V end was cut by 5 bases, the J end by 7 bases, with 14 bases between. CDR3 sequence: CASSIGTAREKLFF. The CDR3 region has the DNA TGTGCCAGCAGTATCGGAACAGCGCGTGAAAAACTGTTTTTT.

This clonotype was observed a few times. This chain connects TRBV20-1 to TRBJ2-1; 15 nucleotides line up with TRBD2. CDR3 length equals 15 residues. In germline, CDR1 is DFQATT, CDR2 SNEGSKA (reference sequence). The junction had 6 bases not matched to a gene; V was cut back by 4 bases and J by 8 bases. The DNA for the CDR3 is TGCAGTGCTACTCGGACTAGCGGGGGGGCCGATGAGCAGTTCTTC. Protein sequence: CSATRTSGGADEQFF.

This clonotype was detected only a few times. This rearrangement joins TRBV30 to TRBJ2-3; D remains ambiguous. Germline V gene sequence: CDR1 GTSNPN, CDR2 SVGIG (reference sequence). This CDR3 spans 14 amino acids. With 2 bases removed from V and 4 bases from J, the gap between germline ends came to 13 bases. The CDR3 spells CAWSLVDVADTQYF. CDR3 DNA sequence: TGTGCCTGGAGTCTAGTGGATGTTGCAGATACGCAGTATTTT.

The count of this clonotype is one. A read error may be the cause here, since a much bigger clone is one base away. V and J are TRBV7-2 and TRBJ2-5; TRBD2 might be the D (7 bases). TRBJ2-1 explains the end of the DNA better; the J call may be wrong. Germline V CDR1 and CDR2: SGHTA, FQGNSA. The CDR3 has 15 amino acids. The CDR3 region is CASSLAGGRQETQFF. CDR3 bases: TGTGCCAGCAGCTTAGCGGGGGGGCGCCAAGAGACCCAGTTCTTC.

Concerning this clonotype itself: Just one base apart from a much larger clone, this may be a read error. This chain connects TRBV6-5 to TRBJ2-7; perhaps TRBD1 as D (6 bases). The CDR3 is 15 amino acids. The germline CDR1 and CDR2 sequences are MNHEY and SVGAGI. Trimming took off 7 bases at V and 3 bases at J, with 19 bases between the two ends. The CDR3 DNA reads TGTGCCAGCACCGTTGCCAGGGGACGGAACTACGAGCAGTACTTC. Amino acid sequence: CASTVARGRNYEQYF.

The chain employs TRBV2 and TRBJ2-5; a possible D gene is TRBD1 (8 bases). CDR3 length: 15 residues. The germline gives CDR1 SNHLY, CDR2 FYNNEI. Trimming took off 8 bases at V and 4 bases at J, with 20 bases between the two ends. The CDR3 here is CASYKQGGPGETQYF. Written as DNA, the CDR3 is TGTGCCAGCTATAAACAGGGGGGGCCGGGAGAGACCCAGTACTTC.

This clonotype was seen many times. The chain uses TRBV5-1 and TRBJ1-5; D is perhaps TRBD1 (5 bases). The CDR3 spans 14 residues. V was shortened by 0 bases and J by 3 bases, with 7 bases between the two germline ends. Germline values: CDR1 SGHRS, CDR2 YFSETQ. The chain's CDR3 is CASSLEGPNQPQHF. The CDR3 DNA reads TGCGCCAGCAGCTTGGAGGGGCCCAATCAGCCCCAGCATTTT.

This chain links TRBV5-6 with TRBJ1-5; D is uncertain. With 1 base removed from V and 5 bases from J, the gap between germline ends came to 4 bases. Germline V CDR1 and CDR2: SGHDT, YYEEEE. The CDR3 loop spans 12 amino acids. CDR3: CASSLRYQPQHF. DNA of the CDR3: TGTGCCAGCAGCTTGCGATATCAGCCCCAGCATTTT. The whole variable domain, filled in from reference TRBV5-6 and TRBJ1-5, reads DAGVTQSPTHLIKTRGQQVTLRCSPKSGHDTVSWYQQALGQGPQFIFQYYEEEERQRGNFPDRFSGHQFPNYSSELNVNALLLGDSALYLCASSLRYQPQHFGDGTRLSIL.

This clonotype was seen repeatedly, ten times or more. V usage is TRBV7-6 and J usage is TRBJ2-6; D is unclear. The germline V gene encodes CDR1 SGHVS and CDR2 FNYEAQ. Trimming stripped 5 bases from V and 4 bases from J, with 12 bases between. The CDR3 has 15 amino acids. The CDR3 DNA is TGTGCCAGCAGCGCCGGGTACTCCGGGGCCAACGTCCTGACTTTC. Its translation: CASSAGYSGANVLTF.

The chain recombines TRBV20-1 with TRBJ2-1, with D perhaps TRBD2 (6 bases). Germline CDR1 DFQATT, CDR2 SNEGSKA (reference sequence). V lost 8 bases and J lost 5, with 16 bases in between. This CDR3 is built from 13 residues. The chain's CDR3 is CSKRGGANNEQFF. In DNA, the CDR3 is TGCAGTAAAAGGGGCGGGGCTAACAATGAGCAGTTCTTC.